Listed below are T cell receptor beta chains from one sample, sequenced in a study of a mutant IDH1 vaccine in newly diagnosed glioma. The protocol was immunoSEQ multiplex PCR, while the TCRdb copy is restricted to in-frame clones and leaves out a portion. The sample lists fewer than 75,000 clones, roughly 84% occurring once. Which antigens these TCRs recognize remains unknown. The sample in question was PBMCs, obtained from a glioma patient whose treatment included an IDH1 peptide vaccine. The receptor source for this set is a woman aged 45-60 years with glioma. Each CDR3 is given with its conserved first and last residue. A D gene is named only where the DNA matches it firmly. Expanded clones are given a class, and other clones once, few, many or no size at all.

cdr3_length,v_call,j_call,clone_size,d_call,cdr3_aa,cdr3_nt
13,TRBV27,TRBJ2-7,.,TRBD1,CASSAYRGYEQYF,TGTGCCAGCAGTGCATACAGGGGCTACGAGCAGTACTTC
19,TRBV5-1,TRBJ2-3,.,.,CASSWMETGLNIKTDTQYF,TGCGCCAGCAGCTGGATGGAAACGGGACTTAACATCAAAACAGATACGCAGTATTTT
14,TRBV19,TRBJ2-7,.,.,CASSSRDRAYEQYF,TGTGCCAGTAGTAGCCGGGACCGAGCCTACGAGCAGTACTTC
17,TRBV7-8,TRBJ2-2,.,.,CASSPRGTSGNTGELFF,TGTGCCAGCAGCCCCCGTGGGACAAGTGGGAACACCGGGGAGCTGTTTTTT
14,TRBV7-9,TRBJ2-2,few,.,CASSLESSSGELFF,TGTGCCAGCAGCCTCGAGAGTTCTTCTGGGGAGCTGTTTTTT
15,TRBV10-3,TRBJ2-7,.,.,CAIRMGAGSGHEQYF,TGTGCCATCAGGATGGGGGCTGGGAGTGGTCACGAGCAGTACTTC
16,TRBV11-2,TRBJ1-2,.,.,CASSLGPRGSSRGYTF,TGTGCCAGCAGCTTAGGGCCGAGGGGCTCTTCGAGGGGCTACACCTTC
15,TRBV6-5,TRBJ2-7,.,.,CASSAVGGAAYEQYF,TGTGCCAGCAGTGCCGTGGGCGGGGCCGCCTACGAGCAGTACTTC
13,TRBV6-5,TRBJ2-3,.,TRBD1,CASSSTGTNTQYF,TGTGCCAGCAGCTCGACAGGGACGAATACGCAGTATTTT
11,TRBV6-1,TRBJ2-7,.,.,CASSEEFREYF,TGTGCCAGCAGTGAAGAATTTCGGGAGTACTTC
18,TRBV19,TRBJ1-6,.,TRBD1,CASRPVTGGESVNSPLHF,TGTGCCAGTAGACCGGTGACAGGGGGTGAATCCGTAAATTCACCCCTCCACTTT
12,TRBV29-1,TRBJ1-1,.,.,CSVVSGVTEAFF,TGCAGCGTTGTGAGTGGAGTCACTGAAGCTTTCTTT
14,TRBV9,TRBJ1-2,.,TRBD1,CASSVGGTAYGYTF,TGTGCCAGCAGCGTGGGAGGGACAGCGTATGGCTACACCTTC
14,TRBV5-6,TRBJ2-7,.,TRBD1,CASSWGDRDYEQYF,TGTGCCAGCAGCTGGGGGGACAGGGACTACGAGCAGTACTTC
14,TRBV6-5,TRBJ2-1,once,.,CASRKESSYNEQFF,TGTGCCAGCAGGAAGGAGAGCTCCTACAATGAGCAGTTCTTC
14,TRBV7-9,TRBJ2-1,.,.,CASSSPEENNEQFF,TGTGCCAGCAGCTCCCCGGAGGAGAACAATGAGCAGTTCTTC
16,TRBV5-5,TRBJ2-7,.,.,CASSLSQGAKSYEQYF,TGTGCCAGCAGCTTGAGTCAGGGCGCGAAATCCTACGAGCAGTACTTC
15,TRBV6-1,TRBJ2-7,.,TRBD1,CASSERGQGAGEQYF,TGTGCCAGCAGTGAACGAGGGCAGGGGGCAGGCGAGCAGTACTTC
13,TRBV6-6,TRBJ2-2,few,TRBD1,CASSDRDTGELFF,TGTGCCAGCAGTGACAGGGACACCGGGGAGCTGTTTTTT
15,TRBV2,TRBJ1-2,.,.,CASSELRQLNYGYTF,TGTGCCAGCAGTGAATTACGTCAGTTGAACTATGGCTACACCTTC
13,TRBV7-9,TRBJ2-7,.,.,CASSLGSGFEQYF,TGTGCCAGCAGCTTAGGTAGCGGTTTCGAGCAGTACTTC
12,TRBV29-1,TRBJ1-1,.,.,CSGRGSGTEAFF,TGCAGCGGCAGGGGTAGTGGCACTGAAGCTTTCTTT
14,TRBV9,TRBJ1-2,few,.,CASSARPGLGGYTF,TGTGCCAGCAGCGCGAGGCCAGGGTTGGGAGGCTACACCTTC
15,TRBV7-2,TRBJ2-7,.,TRBD1,CASSPGQGSSYEQYF,TGTGCCAGCAGTCCTGGACAGGGAAGCTCCTACGAGCAGTACTTC
19,TRBV19,TRBJ2-1,once,TRBD2,CASSITAIAGGSSYNEQFF,TGTGCCAGTAGTATAACAGCGATAGCGGGGGGGAGCTCCTACAATGAGCAGTTCTTC
12,TRBV5-1,TRBJ2-1,once,.,CASSREGDEQFF,TGCGCCAGCAGCAGGGAAGGGGATGAGCAGTTCTTC
14,TRBV5-5,TRBJ1-5,.,.,CASSSGVSNQPQHF,TGTGCCAGCAGCTCCGGGGTTAGCAATCAGCCCCAGCATTTT
13,TRBV27,TRBJ2-7,.,.,CASSLKGSYEQYF,TGTGCCAGCAGTTTGAAGGGCTCCTACGAGCAGTACTTC
15,TRBV2,TRBJ2-6,.,.,CASSLSSSGANVLTF,TGTGCCAGCAGTCTCTCCAGCTCTGGGGCCAACGTCCTGACTTTC